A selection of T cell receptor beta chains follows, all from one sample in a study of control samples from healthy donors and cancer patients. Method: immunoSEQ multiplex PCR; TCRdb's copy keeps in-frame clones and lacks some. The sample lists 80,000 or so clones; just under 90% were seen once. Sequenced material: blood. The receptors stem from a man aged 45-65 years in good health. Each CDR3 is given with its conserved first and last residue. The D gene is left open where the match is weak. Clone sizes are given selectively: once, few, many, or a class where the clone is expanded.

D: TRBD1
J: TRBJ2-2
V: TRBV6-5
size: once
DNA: TGTGCCAGCAGAAGGGACAGGGGAGGGACCGGGGAGCTGTTTTTT
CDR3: CASRRDRGGTGELFF

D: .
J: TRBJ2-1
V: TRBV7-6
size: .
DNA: TGTGCCAGCAGTCAAATCGACAGGTCTACTTACAATGAGCAGTTCTTC
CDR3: CASSQIDRSTYNEQFF

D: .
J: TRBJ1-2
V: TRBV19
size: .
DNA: TGTGCCAGTAGTCATTTGGAGTCGGAAGGCTACACCTTC
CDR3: CASSHLESEGYTF

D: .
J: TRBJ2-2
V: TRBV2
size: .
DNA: TGTGCCAGCAGTGCAGGGGTGACGAACACCGGGGAGCTGTTTTTT
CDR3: CASSAGVTNTGELFF

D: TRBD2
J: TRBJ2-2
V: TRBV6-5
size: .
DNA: TGTGCCAGCAGTTACTCTCGGGGGGGGTCCGGGGAGCTGTTTTTT
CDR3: CASSYSRGGSGELFF

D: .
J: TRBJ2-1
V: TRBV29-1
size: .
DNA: TGCAGCGTTGCCAGGGGAAACAATGAGCAGTTCTTC
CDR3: CSVARGNNEQFF

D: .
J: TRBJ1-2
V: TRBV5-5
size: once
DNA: TGTGCCAGCAGCTTAACGAGGGGGGTAAAGGGCTACACCTTC
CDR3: CASSLTRGVKGYTF

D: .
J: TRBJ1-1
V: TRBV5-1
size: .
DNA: TGCGCCAGCAGCTTGGCCTCAGGGTTAAACACTGAAGCTTTCTTT
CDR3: CASSLASGLNTEAFF

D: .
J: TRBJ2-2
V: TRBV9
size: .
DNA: TGTGCCAGCAGCGTAGGCTCTAGCCCCGGGGAGCTGTTTTTT
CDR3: CASSVGSSPGELFF

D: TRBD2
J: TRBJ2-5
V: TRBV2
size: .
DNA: TGTGCCAGCAGTATCACCTTAGCGGGGGCCTTCCAAGAGACCCAGTACTTC
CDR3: CASSITLAGAFQETQYF

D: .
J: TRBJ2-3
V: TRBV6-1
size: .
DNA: TGTGCCAGCAGTGAAGAGGGGACTAGCACAGATACGCAGTATTTT
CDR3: CASSEEGTSTDTQYF

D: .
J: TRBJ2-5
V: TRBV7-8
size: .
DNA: TGTGCCAGCAGCTTCCCCGGGGGAAATCAAGAGACCCAGTACTTC
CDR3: CASSFPGGNQETQYF

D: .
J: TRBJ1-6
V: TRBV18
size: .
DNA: TGTGCCAGCTCACCGTCCGACGCCGATAATTCACCCCTCCACTTT
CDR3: CASSPSDADNSPLHF

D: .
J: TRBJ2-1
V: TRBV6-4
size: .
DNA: TGTGCCAGCAGTGACCTATACAATGAGCAGTTCTTC
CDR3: CASSDLYNEQFF

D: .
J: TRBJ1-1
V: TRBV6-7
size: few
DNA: TGTGCCAGCAGTTACATGAGGGGCCCGGGGGGGAAAGCTTTCTTT
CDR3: CASSYMRGPGGKAFF

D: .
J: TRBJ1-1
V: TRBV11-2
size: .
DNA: TGTGCCAGCAGTCCTTGGGAGAACACTGAAGCTTTCTTT
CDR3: CASSPWENTEAFF

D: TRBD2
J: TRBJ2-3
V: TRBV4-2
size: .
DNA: TGTGCCAGCAGCCCCGGACTAGCGGATAGCACAGATACGCAGTATTTT
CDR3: CASSPGLADSTDTQYF

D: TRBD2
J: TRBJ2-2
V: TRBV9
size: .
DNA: TGTGCCAGCAGCGTAGGGACTAGCTCCCGAACCGGGGAGCTGTTTTTT
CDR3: CASSVGTSSRTGELFF

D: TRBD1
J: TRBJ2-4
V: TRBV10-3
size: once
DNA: TGTGCCGTCGAGGACAGGGGCAAAAACATTCAGTACTTC
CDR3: CAVEDRGKNIQYF

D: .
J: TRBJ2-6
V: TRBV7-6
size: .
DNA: TGTGCCAGCAGCCCCGAGGACTACTCTGGGGCCAACGTCCTGACTTTC
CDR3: CASSPEDYSGANVLTF

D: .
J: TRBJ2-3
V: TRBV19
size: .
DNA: TGTGCCAGTAGTAAGAGGGGACTCCCAATACATAGCACAGATACGCAGTATTTT
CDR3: CASSKRGLPIHSTDTQYF

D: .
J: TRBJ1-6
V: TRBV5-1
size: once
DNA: TGCGCCAGCAGTTTCTCGTGGGAATGGAATTCACCCCTCCACTTT
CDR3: CASSFSWEWNSPLHF

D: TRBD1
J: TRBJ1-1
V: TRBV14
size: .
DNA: TGTGCCAGCAGCTCCCGGACAGGGGGCAACACTGAAGCTTTCTTT
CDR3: CASSSRTGGNTEAFF

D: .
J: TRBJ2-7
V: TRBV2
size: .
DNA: TGTGCCAGCAGTGTAGGCAGGGGGGATCTGAGAGAGCAGTACTTC
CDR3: CASSVGRGDLREQYF

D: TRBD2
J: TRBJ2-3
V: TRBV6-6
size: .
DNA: TGTGCCAGCAGCTTACTAGCGGGGGTCACAGATACGCAGTATTTT
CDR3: CASSLLAGVTDTQYF

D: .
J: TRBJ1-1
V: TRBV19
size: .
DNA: TGTGCCAGTAGTAGCCCTGACCAGTCGAACACTGAAGCTTTCTTT
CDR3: CASSSPDQSNTEAFF

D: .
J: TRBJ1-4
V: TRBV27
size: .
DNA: TGTGCCAGCAGTCAGTTAGGGACTAGGGCTGAAAAACTGTTTTTT
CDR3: CASSQLGTRAEKLFF

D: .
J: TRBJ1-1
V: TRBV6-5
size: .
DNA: TGTGCCAGCAGTTCCAATGGTAATGAAAACACTGAAGCTTTCTTT
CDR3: CASSSNGNENTEAFF

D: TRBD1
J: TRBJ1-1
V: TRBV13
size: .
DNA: TGTGCCAGCAGCCCGGGGACAGGGGGGATCGTGAACACTGAAGCTTTCTTT
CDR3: CASSPGTGGIVNTEAFF

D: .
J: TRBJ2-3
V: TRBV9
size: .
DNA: TGTGCCAGCAGCGTAGAGGGCGGGCGCACAGATACGCAGTATTTT
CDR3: CASSVEGGRTDTQYF

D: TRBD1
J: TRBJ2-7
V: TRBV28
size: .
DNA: TGTGCCAGCAGCACCCCGGGACAGAGCTACGAGCAGTACTTC
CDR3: CASSTPGQSYEQYF